These 29 T cell receptor beta chains were all obtained from the same sample, sequenced in a study of T cell responses to AZD1222 COVID-19 vaccine. The method was immunoSEQ multiplex PCR; TCRdb's version includes in-frame clones alone and lacks a portion of them. In the table there are 100,000 to 150,000 clones, around nine tenths of which are singletons. The sample was peripheral blood, taken on day 0 of AZD1222 vaccination. These TCRs come from an adult in good health.

V is TRBV15 and J is TRBJ2-1; possible D gene TRBD2, 7 bases. Deletions cut 3 bases from V and 4 bases from J, with 13 bases between. The CDR3 runs 15 residues. CDR1 and CDR2 from the germline V gene are LNHNV and YYDKDF (reference sequence). The CDR3 DNA reads as TGTGCCACCAGCAGGGCGGCGGGGGCGTACAATGAGCAGTTCTTC. Its translation is CATSRAAGAYNEQFF.

The chain recombines TRBV2 with TRBJ1-3, with D tentatively TRBD1 (5 bases). The CDR3 consists of 15 residues. Germline V gene sequence: CDR1 SNHLY, CDR2 FYNNEI. The germline V and J ends were trimmed by 5 bases and 3 bases, with 14 bases remaining between them. CDR3 sequence reads: CASSRGRFFGNTIYF. The CDR3 region has the DNA TGTGCCAGCAGTAGGGGACGATTTTTTGGAAACACCATATATTTT.

The rearrangement uses TRBV11-2 and TRBJ2-7; 7 bases are a match to TRBD1. The junction had 6 bases not matched to a gene; V was cut back by 5 bases and J by 2 bases. The CDR3 totals 14 residues. Germline CDR1 reads SGHAT; CDR2 reads FQNNGV. DNA of the CDR3: TGTGCCAGCAGCGCCAACAGGGGTGCCTACGAGCAGTACTTC. Its translation is CASSANRGAYEQYF.

In this sample, this clone turned up once. J is TRBJ1-2 and V is TRBV6-5; D is unclear. CDR1 and CDR2 from the germline V gene are MNHEY and SVGAGI. V was cut by 2 bases and J by 8 bases, with 15 bases left in between. CDR3 length: 14 residues. CDR3 DNA: TGTGCCAGCAGTTACCCGGCCGAGAGGAGGGGCTACACCTTC. Its translation is CASSYPAERRGYTF.

This chain uses TRBV6-6 with TRBJ1-2, with 9 bases aligning to TRBD1. J was trimmed by 4 bases and V by 6 bases; bases with no gene match: 6. CDR3 length: 14 amino acids. Germline V lookup: CDR1 MNHNY, CDR2 SVGAGI (reference sequence). The CDR3 sequence: CASRSGQGGYGYTF. CDR3 coding DNA: TGTGCCAGCAGATCGGGACAGGGAGGCTATGGCTACACCTTC.

The chain recombines TRBV7-9 with TRBJ2-3; D ambiguous. Trimming stripped 3 bases from V and 0 bases from J, with 10 bases between. CDR1 is SEHNR and CDR2 is FQNEAQ in the germline V gene (reference sequence). This CDR3 has 15 amino acids. CDR3 amino acids: CASSFSEKSTDTQYF. The CDR3, as DNA: TGTGCCAGCAGCTTTTCAGAGAAGAGCACAGATACGCAGTATTTT.

V usage is TRBV5-6 and J usage is TRBJ1-2, with no clear D. Germline loops: CDR1 SGHDT, CDR2 YYEEEE. V was shortened by 1 base and J by 0 bases, with 7 bases between the two germline ends. CDR3 length: 14 residues. In DNA, the CDR3 is TGTGCCAGCAGCTTGTATTGGTCTAACTATGGCTACACCTTC. It codes for CASSLYWSNYGYTF.

The gene calls are TRBV28 and TRBJ2-2; 7 nucleotides align to TRBD2. Looked up from germline, CDR1 is MDHEN and CDR2 is SYDVKM. V gave up 6 bases and J gave up 2 bases; unmatched junction bases: 9. The CDR3 totals 16 residues. The CDR3, as DNA: TGTGCCAGCAGACTCGGGGGGTCACCTAACACCGGGGAGCTGTTTTTT. As protein: CASRLGGSPNTGELFF.

The chain has TRBV28 and TRBJ1-5; 7 nucleotides match TRBD1. The CDR3 runs 15 residues. The V gene end was trimmed by 6 bases and the J gene end by 6 bases; junction bases not matched to a gene: 11. Germline CDR1 is MDHEN and CDR2 is SYDVKM. CDR3 bases: TGTGCCAGCAGAGGAGGGGGCCGACGGGGTCAGCCCCAGCATTTT. This codes for CASRGGGRRGQPQHF.

This chain links TRBV6-5 with TRBJ1-2; no clear D. The V gene's germline CDR1 is MNHEY and CDR2 SVGAGI. Trimming pared 7 bases from V and 4 bases from J, leaving 13 bases between. This CDR3 is 13 amino acids long. The CDR3 DNA sequence: TGTGCCAGCAATATCGACCGCGCCTATGGCTACACCTTC. It codes for CASNIDRAYGYTF.

The chain combines TRBV20-1 with TRBJ1-3; weak D call: TRBD1 (5 bases). CDR1 is DFQATT, CDR2 SNEGSKA, per germline (reference sequence). Deletions cut 3 bases from V and 2 bases from J, with 11 bases between. The CDR3 has 14 residues. CDR3 nucleotides: TGCAGTGCTAGTGAAGGGACGGCTGGAAACACCATATATTTT. Translating gives CSASEGTAGNTIYF.

The V and J genes are TRBV18 and TRBJ1-5, with D possibly TRBD1 on 6 matching bases. The CDR3 totals 15 residues. V was pared by 3 bases and J by 6 bases, with 15 bases between. Germline V gene data show CDR1 as KGHSH and CDR2 as LQKENI. Here the CDR3 DNA reads TGTGCCAGCTCACCCCGGGCAGGGGATAGTCAGCCCCAGCATTTT. Translation: CASSPRAGDSQPQHF.

The V gene is TRBV30, the J gene TRBJ2-4; 7 positions match TRBD2. V was clipped by 5 bases and J by 9 bases; unmatched bases: 16. CDR3 length: 15 amino acids. The germline V gene encodes CDR1 GTSNPN and CDR2 SVGIG (reference sequence). CDR3 sequence: CAWDRGRGGRGIQYF. The CDR3, as DNA: TGTGCCTGGGACAGAGGGCGCGGGGGTCGGGGCATTCAGTACTTC. The variable domain in full, with the rest retrieved from reference TRBV30 and TRBJ2-4, is SQTIHQWPATLVQPVGSPLSLECTVEGTSNPNLYWYRQAAGRGLQLLFYSVGIGQISSEVPQNLSASRPQDRQFILSSKKLLLSDSGFYLCAWDRGRGGRGIQYFGAGTRLSVL.

The rearrangement links TRBV24-1 to TRBJ1-1; possibly TRBD1 for D (6 bases). Trimming stripped 9 bases from V and 0 bases from J, with 16 bases between. This CDR3 is built from 15 residues. The germline gives CDR1 KGHDR, CDR2 SFDVKD. CDR3 in DNA: TGTGCCACCCCTAATAGACAGGTTGTGAACACTGAAGCTTTCTTT. This translates into CATPNRQVVNTEAFF.

The chain carries TRBV7-2 and TRBJ1-4, with D tentatively TRBD1 (5 bases). CDR3 length: 13 residues. The V gene lost 4 bases and the J gene lost 10 bases, with 13 bases spanning the gap. Germline V CDR1 and CDR2: SGHTA, FQGNSA. As DNA, the CDR3 is TGTGCCAGCAGCTCCGGCCAGGGTGGAAAACTGTTTTTT. This codes for CASSSGQGGKLFF.

This clone was detected once. The V gene is TRBV18, the J gene TRBJ2-2; the D is unclear. Per the germline V gene, CDR1 is KGHSH and CDR2 is LQKENI. The CDR3 sequence is 15 residues long. The V gene lost 3 bases and the J gene lost 1 base, with 9 bases spanning the gap. In DNA form, the CDR3 reads TGTGCCAGCTCACCGGTCCAGGTGAACACCGGGGAGCTGTTTTTT. Protein sequence: CASSPVQVNTGELFF.

DNA for the CDR3: TGTGCCAGCAGCTTAGATGGTAGCGGGAGAGGCGAGCAGTACTTC. Amino acids: CASSLDGSGRGEQYF. The chain combines TRBV7-6 with TRBJ2-7; TRBD2 aligns across 9 bases. The CDR3 runs to 15 residues. The V gene end was trimmed by 1 base and the J gene end by 6 bases; junction bases not matched to a gene: 7. Germline V gene sequence: CDR1 SGHVS, CDR2 FNYEAQ.

This rearrangement joins TRBV5-1 to TRBJ2-1, with TRBD2 matching over 7 bases. Germline CDR1 SGHRS, CDR2 YFSETQ. J lost 15 bases, V lost 4 bases, and 13 bases had no gene match. The CDR3 length is 13 residues. CDR3 bases: TGCGCCAGCAGCCCGGACGAGCGGGAAGGCCTGTTCTTC. Residues: CASSPDEREGLFF. Based on the CDR3 plus reference TRBV5-1 and TRBJ2-1, the full variable domain is KAGVTQTPRYLIKTRGQQVTLSCSPISGHRSVSWYQQTPGQGLQFLFEYFSETQRNKGNFPGRFSGRQFSNSRSEMNVSTLELGDSALYLCASSPDEREGLFFGPGTRLTVL.

This chain uses TRBV10-3 with TRBJ2-7, with 9 bases fitting TRBD1. The CDR3 extends over 15 amino acids. CDR1 is ENHRY and CDR2 is SYGVKD in the germline V gene. The junction had 12 bases not matched to a gene; V was cut back by 7 bases and J by 5 bases. The CDR3 DNA follows: TGTGCCATCACCCCCACCGGCGGGACAGGGAACGAGCAGTACTTC. This translates into CAITPTGGTGNEQYF.

This chain links TRBV7-6 with TRBJ2-3, with TRBD1 matching 9 bases. Germline lookup yields CDR1 SGHVS and CDR2 FNYEAQ. With 4 bases clipped from V and 2 bases from J, the junction kept 4 bases outside the gene matches. The CDR3 extends over 15 amino acids. CDR3 loop: CASSSGQGNTDTQYF. CDR3 DNA: TGTGCCAGCAGCTCGGGACAGGGCAACACAGATACGCAGTATTTT.

This rearrangement joins TRBV7-9 to TRBJ1-4, with D maybe TRBD1 (5 bases). The CDR3 has 15 amino acids. Germline loops: CDR1 SEHNR, CDR2 FQNEAQ (reference sequence). Trimming shortened V by 0 bases and J by 8 bases, and 13 bases separated the two germline ends. The CDR3 DNA reads as TGTGCCAGCAGCTTAGCAGACCACGAGGGGGAAAAACTGTTTTTT. Amino acid sequence: CASSLADHEGEKLFF.

V and J are TRBV24-1 and TRBJ2-5; D gene ambiguous. The CDR3 has 11 amino acids. V lost 2 bases and J lost 7, with 4 bases in between. Germline CDR1 KGHDR, CDR2 SFDVKD. CDR3 amino acids: CATSDSTTQYF. The CDR3 DNA follows: TGTGCCACCAGTGATTCGACGACCCAGTACTTC.

The CDR3, as DNA: TGTGCCAGCAGTCGGGACAGTTATAGCAATCAGCCCCAGCATTTT. Protein product: CASSRDSYSNQPQHF. The chain carries TRBV6-5 and TRBJ1-5; TRBD1 matches 7 bases. V lost 5 bases, J lost 0 bases, and 4 bases stayed unmatched. CDR1 is MNHEY, CDR2 SVGAGI, per germline. CDR3 length: 15 residues.

This chain links TRBV7-2 with TRBJ2-2, with D perhaps assigned TRBD1 or TRBD2 (5 bases each). This CDR3 is 14 amino acids long. Germline CDR1 and CDR2: SGHTA and FQGNSA. V gave up 6 bases and J gave up 0 bases, with 8 bases separating them. CDR3 protein: CASSRGSNTGELFF. CDR3 in DNA: TGTGCCAGCAGTCGGGGCTCGAACACCGGGGAGCTGTTTTTT.

The chain combines TRBV7-2 with TRBJ1-2, with TRBD1 as a possible D gene (6 bases). V was clipped by 4 bases and J by 6 bases, with 18 bases between them. The germline V gene encodes CDR1 SGHTA and CDR2 FQGNSA. CDR3 size: 15 residues. The CDR3 here is CASSSPQGRGDGYTF. CDR3 nucleotides: TGTGCCAGCAGCTCCCCCCAGGGGAGAGGGGATGGCTACACCTTC.

CDR3 amino acids: CASRRDTGELFF. CDR3 coding DNA: TGTGCCAGCAGAAGGGACACCGGGGAGCTGTTTTTT. The chain recombines TRBV11-3 with TRBJ2-2, with D unresolved. This CDR3 contains 12 residues. V shed 6 bases and J shed 3 bases, with 5 bases lying between them. Germline V gene data show CDR1 as SGHNT and CDR2 as YENEEA. Supplemented by reference TRBV11-3 and TRBJ2-2, the full variable domain reads EAGVVQSPRYKIIEKKQPVAFWCNPISGHNTLYWYLQNLGQGPELLIRYENEEAVDDSQLPKDRFSAERLKGVDSTLKIQPAELGDSAVYLCASRRDTGELFFGEGSRLTVL.

Here the CDR3 DNA reads TGCGCCAGCAGCTTGGTAGGCAGGGCTGCTGGCTGGGATTCACCCCTCCACTTT. This gives the protein CASSLVGRAAGWDSPLHF. This chain connects TRBV5-1 to TRBJ1-6; tentatively, D is TRBD1 (5 bases). The V gene's germline CDR1 is SGHRS and CDR2 YFSETQ. The CDR3 is made up of 18 amino acids. Trimming left V 0 bases short and J 8 bases short, with 21 bases between.

This CDR3 is CASSSDQVGGAFF. DNA of the CDR3: TGTGCCAGCAGTTCCGATCAAGTGGGAGGAGCTTTCTTT. The chain couples TRBV6-5 to TRBJ1-1, with D uncertain. The germline V gene encodes CDR1 MNHEY and CDR2 SVGAGI. The V gene lost 4 bases and the J gene lost 10 bases, with 16 bases spanning the gap. This CDR3 region has 13 residues.

This chain joins TRBV6-5 and TRBJ2-2; D uncertain. The germline V gene encodes CDR1 MNHEY and CDR2 SVGAGI. This CDR3 spans 14 amino acids. The ends were cut back, 7 bases at V and 3 bases at J, with 12 bases in the middle. The CDR3 DNA reads TGTGCCAGCAAAACGGGCAGCGACACCGGGGAGCTGTTTTTT. This encodes CASKTGSDTGELFF.